The entry below gives a single T cell receptor beta chain sequence along with its context. This entry is derived from a study of CD8 T cells in Susac syndrome. The RNA, about 0.5 to 1 ug, was put through reverse transcription using random hexamers. Coverage of TCR beta CDR3 amplification by immunoSEQ multiplex PCR extended to 54 Vbeta and 13 Jbeta. A single record per CDR3 protein comes from TCRdb applying MiXCR to the immunoSEQ multiplex PCR reads. The table records tens of thousands of distinct CDR3 sequences, 90% to 97% of them present only once. Trimming took 1 base from V and 2 from J, leaving 12 bases between them. The CDR3 has 15 residues. Germline V gene sequence: CDR1 MDHEN, CDR2 SYDVKM.

The receptor comes from a human donor with Susac syndrome. The V gene is TRBV28, the J gene TRBJ2-7; TRBD1 might be the D (6 bases). The sequencing sample was made of CD8+ T cells from PBMCs. CDR3 sequence: CASSLYQDRAYEQYF. CDR3 coding DNA: TGTGCCAGCAGTTTATATCAGGACAGAGCCTACGAGCAGTACTTC.